These 18 T cell receptor beta chains were sequenced from one sample in a study of blood T cell repertoires in COVID-19. Sequencing used immunoSEQ multiplex PCR; TCRdb keeps in-frame clones, though not all of them. The sample records 200,000 to 250,000 clones, almost 85% being singletons. Sequencing was carried out using peripheral blood. The receptors were gathered from a woman aged 65 to 85 with COVID-19, enrolled during active disease.

This chain uses TRBV6-1 with TRBJ1-1; a weak D match, TRBD1 (6 bases). Trimming took off 2 bases at V and 4 bases at J, with 14 bases between the two ends. CDR1 and CDR2 (germline): MNHNS, SASEGT. The CDR3 extends over 15 amino acids. As DNA, the CDR3 is TGTGCCAGCAGTGAATTAAGGACAGCAGTCACTGAAGCTTTCTTT. This sequence encodes CASSELRTAVTEAFF.

V is TRBV6-2 or TRBV6-3 and J is TRBJ2-7; 14 positions match TRBD2. In germline, CDR1 is MNHEY, CDR2 SVGEGT. This CDR3 is 16 amino acids long. Losses at the gene ends were 6 bases for V and 2 bases for J; bases not matched to a gene: 6. The CDR3 here is CASSPLTSGRAYEQYF. For the CDR3, the DNA is TGTGCCAGCAGCCCTCTGACTAGCGGGAGGGCCTACGAGCAGTACTTC.

This clone occurred a few times. The J gene is TRBJ2-7, the V gene TRBV4-2, with TRBD2 identical over 8 bases. The germline gives CDR1 LGHNA, CDR2 YNFKEQ. CDR3 length: 16 amino acids. Losses at the gene ends were 0 bases for V and 7 bases for J; bases not matched to a gene: 11. CDR3 DNA sequence: TGTGCCAGCAGCCAAGATCTCTTGCGGGAGGCTTGGGAGCAGTACTTC. Protein product: CASSQDLLREAWEQYF.

The CDR3 protein is CASSDSRGADTQYF. DNA for the CDR3: TGTGCCAGCAGTGACTCTCGGGGGGCAGATACGCAGTATTTT. The V call is TRBV2, the J call TRBJ2-3, with 7 bases fitting TRBD2. There are 14 residues in the CDR3. Germline V gene data show CDR1 as SNHLY and CDR2 as FYNNEI. V was pared by 3 bases and J by 4 bases, with 4 bases of the junction left unmatched.

The chain uses TRBV6-2 or TRBV6-3 and TRBJ2-7; 15 positions match TRBD2. Trimming took 4 bases from V and 2 from J; bases not matched to a gene: 6. The CDR3 runs to 17 residues. Germline assignment: CDR1 MNHEY and CDR2 SVGEGT. CDR3 region: CASSLGLAGGLTYEQYF. In DNA form, the CDR3 reads TGTGCCAGCAGTTTGGGACTAGCGGGAGGACTTACCTACGAGCAGTACTTC.

The rearrangement uses TRBV6-2 or TRBV6-3 and TRBJ1-1; D possibly corresponds to TRBD1 (6 bases). Trimming left V 5 bases short and J 0 bases short, with 13 bases between. The CDR3 has 15 amino acids. Germline CDR1 MNHEY, CDR2 SVGEGT. The CDR3 here is CASSGRGRMNTEAFF. The CDR3 bases are TGTGCCAGCAGTGGCAGGGGAAGGATGAACACTGAAGCTTTCTTT.

The J gene is TRBJ1-6, the V gene TRBV19; 7 bases align to TRBD1. The CDR3 is 15 residues long. Germline CDR1 reads LNHDA; CDR2 reads SQIVND (reference sequence). Trimming took 6 bases from V and 9 from J; bases not matched to a gene: 11. CDR3 residues: CASSFTGARASPLHF. CDR3 sequence (DNA): TGTGCCAGTAGCTTTACAGGGGCCCGAGCTTCACCCCTCCACTTT.

Points on this clone: Other DNA sequences within the sample encode an identical CDR3. The chain joins TRBV6-6 to TRBJ2-7; D possibly corresponds to TRBD2 (5 bases). The length of the CDR3 is 13 residues. Germline lookup yields CDR1 MNHNY and CDR2 SVGAGI (reference sequence). The ends were cut back, 0 bases at V and 5 bases at J, with 8 bases in the middle. The CDR3 loop reads CASSYSTGNEQYF. For the CDR3, the DNA is TGTGCCAGCAGTTACTCGACCGGGAACGAGCAGTACTTC.

The chain uses TRBV29-1 and TRBJ1-4, with D maybe TRBD1 (6 bases). Germline values: CDR1 SQVTM, CDR2 ANQGSEA. This CDR3 has 14 residues. Trimming removed 7 bases at V and 6 bases at J, with 18 bases between. The CDR3 DNA reads as TGCAGCGCTCTGGAAACAGGGTCCTATGAAAAACTGTTTTTT. Encoded protein: CSALETGSYEKLFF.

This clone was counted a few times. The chain joins TRBV19 to TRBJ1-2; D is unclear. The CDR3 length is 15 residues. Germline-derived CDR1 and CDR2 are LNHDA and SQIVND (reference sequence). Trimming shortened V by 5 bases and J by 0 bases, and 13 bases separated the two germline ends. The CDR3 coding sequence is TGTGCCAGTAGTCCCCTTGCCGGGTCTAACTATGGCTACACCTTC. This gives the protein CASSPLAGSNYGYTF.

This sequence joins TRBV4-1 and TRBJ1-6; a weak D match, TRBD1 (5 bases). This CDR3 is built from 15 residues. Germline V CDR1 and CDR2: MGHRA, YSYEKL. Deletions cut 0 bases from V and 7 bases from J, with 10 bases between. The CDR3 loop reads CASSQDQGNNSPLHF. CDR3 DNA sequence: TGCGCCAGCAGCCAAGATCAGGGAAACAATTCACCCCTCCACTTT.

This rearrangement joins TRBV29-1 to TRBJ2-1; D might be TRBD2 (5 bases). The V gene lost 4 bases and the J gene lost 4 bases, with 8 bases spanning the gap. The germline V gene has CDR1 SQVTM and CDR2 ANQGSEA. The CDR3 totals 12 residues. As DNA, the CDR3 is TGCAGCGTTGCCGGGATGTACAATGAGCAGTTCTTC. This codes for CSVAGMYNEQFF.

The gene calls are TRBV3-1 (or the pseudogene TRBV3-2) and TRBJ2-1, with TRBD1 matching over 7 bases. V was clipped by 6 bases and J by 4 bases; unmatched bases: 6. This CDR3 spans 14 amino acids. Germline V gives CDR1 LGHDT, CDR2 YNNKEL (reference sequence). The CDR3 sequence: CASRPGQNYNEQFF. For the CDR3, the DNA is TGTGCCAGCAGACCGGGACAGAATTACAATGAGCAGTTCTTC.

CDR3 DNA: TGTGCCAGCAGCCAAGAGACTAGCGGGGGGTGGAAAGGCAATGAGCAGTTCTTC. It specifies CASSQETSGGWKGNEQFF. The chain recombines TRBV3-1 (or the pseudogene TRBV3-2) with TRBJ2-1; 13 nucleotides agree with TRBD2. CDR3 length equals 18 residues. Germline V gene data show CDR1 as LGHDT and CDR2 as YNNKEL (reference sequence). With 0 bases clipped from V and 6 bases from J, the junction kept 8 bases outside the gene matches.

This clone was detected once. The chain employs TRBV7-9 and TRBJ1-2; D perhaps matches TRBD1 (6 bases). CDR3 length: 13 residues. Germline V gives CDR1 SEHNR, CDR2 FQNEAQ (reference sequence). The V end lost 4 bases, the J end lost 5 bases, and 11 bases lay between the germline ends. In DNA, the CDR3 is TGTGCCAGCAGCTGGGACATCGAGTATGGCTACACCTTC. Protein product: CASSWDIEYGYTF.

The genes are TRBV7-2 and TRBJ2-3; a weak D match, TRBD1 (6 bases). Trimming stripped 3 bases from V and 2 bases from J, with 9 bases between. Germline V gives CDR1 SGHTA, CDR2 FQGNSA. The CDR3 is 14 residues long. CDR3 sequence reads: CASSLDRNTDTQYF. The CDR3 DNA follows: TGTGCCAGCAGCTTGGACAGAAACACAGATACGCAGTATTTT.

The chain couples TRBV7-2 to TRBJ2-3, with D tentatively TRBD2 (6 bases). V was cut by 2 bases and J by 0 bases, with 12 bases left in between. This CDR3 spans 16 amino acids. The germline gives CDR1 SGHTA, CDR2 FQGNSA. CDR3 coding DNA: TGTGCCAGCAGCTTAATAGCGGCCACTAGCACAGATACGCAGTATTTT. Residues: CASSLIAATSTDTQYF.

This clone came up a few times. The chain recombines TRBV7-2 with TRBJ2-1, with TRBD2 matching 12 bases. The CDR3 has 15 amino acids. Germline V gives CDR1 SGHTA, CDR2 FQGNSA. V lost 4 bases and J lost 7; bases outside the gene matches: 5. The DNA for the CDR3 is TGTGCCAGCAGCTACGGACTAGCGGGACAGAATGAGCAGTTCTTC. This gives the protein CASSYGLAGQNEQFF.